One and the same sample provided the 18 T cell receptor beta chains below, sequenced in a study of cytotoxic CD8 clonotypes in ibrutinib-treated CLL. Libraries were prepared by immunoSEQ multiplex PCR; TCRdb keeps only in-frame clonotypes and omits some of them. The repertoire includes 150,000 or so clones, approximately 77% of them detected once, and about 2% sits in the top ten. The source material was PBMCs, sampled after 12 months of ibrutinib treatment. These receptors all come from a human donor with chronic lymphocytic leukemia.

CDR3 DNA sequence: TGCAGCGTTGTAGTAGGACCTGGGGAGTTCTTC. This encodes CSVVVGPGEFF. This sequence joins TRBV29-1 and TRBJ2-1, with D unclear. V was pared by 4 bases and J by 14 bases, with 15 bases between. The V gene's germline CDR1 is SQVTM and CDR2 ANQGSEA. The CDR3 sequence is 11 residues long.

The chain combines TRBV30 with TRBJ1-6; 7 bases are shared with TRBD1. V lost 0 bases to trimming and J lost 9 bases; unmatched junction nucleotides: 11. There are 16 residues in the CDR3. Germline assignment: CDR1 GTSNPN and CDR2 SVGIG (reference sequence). CDR3 sequence: CAWSVGGGHSGSPLHF. CDR3 DNA sequence: TGTGCCTGGAGTGTAGGAGGGGGCCACAGTGGTTCACCCCTCCACTTT.

The count of this clone is one. J is TRBJ2-7 and V is TRBV7-9; TRBD2 might be the D (6 bases). This CDR3 region has 15 residues. Germline CDR1 is SEHNR and CDR2 is FQNEAQ (reference sequence). With 1 base removed from V and 3 bases from J, the gap between germline ends came to 13 bases. The CDR3 is CASSLGGAPLYEQYF. DNA of the CDR3: TGTGCCAGCAGCTTAGGCGGGGCTCCCCTCTACGAGCAGTACTTC.

The chain carries TRBV28 and TRBJ1-1, with 7 bases lining up with TRBD1. Germline CDR1 is MDHEN and CDR2 is SYDVKM. This CDR3 has 14 amino acids. V lost 2 bases, J lost 6 bases, and 6 bases stayed unmatched. CDR3 in DNA: TGTGCCAGCAGTTTAGGGACAGCGGGATCTGAAGCTTTCTTT. It specifies CASSLGTAGSEAFF. Combining the CDR3 with reference TRBV28 and TRBJ1-1 gives the whole variable domain DVKVTQSSRYLVKRTGEKVFLECVQDMDHENMFWYRQDPGLGLRLIYFSYDVKMKEKGDIPEGYSVSREKKERFSLILESASTNQTSMYLCASSLGTAGSEAFFGQGTRLTVV.

In regard to this clone: Mismatch with germline at one junction end may stem from a read error. The chain combines TRBV7-9 with TRBJ2-2; TRBD2 might be the D (5 bases). The CDR3 contains 15 residues. Germline V lookup: CDR1 SEHNR, CDR2 FQNEAQ (reference sequence). The CDR3 sequence: CASSPRRRKHRGAVF. CDR3 DNA sequence: TGTGCCAGCAGCCCGCGACGGCGGAAACACCGGGGAGCTGTTTTT. Filled out from reference TRBV7-9 and TRBJ2-2, the complete variable domain reads DTGVSQNPRHKITKRGQNVTFRCDPISEHNRLYWYRQTLGQGPEFLTYFQNEAQLEKSRLLSDRFSAERPKGSFSTLEIQRTEQGDSAMYLCASSPRRRKHRGAVFGEGSRLTVL.

The J gene is TRBJ2-3, the V gene TRBV27; TRBD1 might be the D (5 bases). The CDR3 runs to 16 residues. Germline V gene lookup returns CDR1 MNHEY and CDR2 SMNVEV (reference sequence). Trimming took off 3 bases at V and 3 bases at J, with 16 bases between the two ends. CDR3 protein: CASSFVGHSWTDTQYF. CDR3 nucleotide sequence: TGTGCCAGCAGTTTTGTAGGACATAGTTGGACAGATACGCAGTATTTT.

The chain has TRBV18 and TRBJ2-2; D is uncertain. The CDR3 length is 12 residues. Between the trimmed V and J ends, which lost 2 bases and 5 bases, there was a span of 3 bases. Germline V CDR1 and CDR2: KGHSH, LQKENI. Here the CDR3 DNA reads TGTGCCAGCTCACCAGATACCGGGGAGCTGTTTTTT. Encoded protein: CASSPDTGELFF. The full variable domain, completed using reference TRBV18 and TRBJ2-2, is NAGVMQNPRHLVRRRGQEARLRCSPMKGHSHVYWYRQLPEEGLKFMVYLQKENIIDESGMPKERFSAEFPKEGPSILRIQQVVRGDSAAYFCASSPDTGELFFGEGSRLTVL.

The V call is TRBV6-1, the J call TRBJ1-1, with D possibly TRBD1 on 6 matching bases. V was trimmed by 2 bases and J by 14 bases, leaving 18 bases between them. This CDR3 contains 13 residues. Looked up from germline, CDR1 is MNHNS and CDR2 is SASEGT. Here the CDR3 DNA reads TGTGCCAGCAGTGAATCAGGGGACCTTAGGAAGTTCTTT. It translates to CASSESGDLRKFF.

J is TRBJ2-1 and V is TRBV11-2; no clear D gene. This CDR3 is built from 12 residues. Germline V CDR1 and CDR2: SGHAT, FQNNGV. V was pared by 0 bases and J by 6 bases, with 3 bases between. The CDR3 DNA follows: TGTGCCAGCAGCTTAGAAGTCAATGAGCAGTTCTTC. Translating it yields CASSLEVNEQFF.

This clone was seen only once. The chain has TRBV10-1 and TRBJ1-5; D unresolved. This CDR3 region has 15 residues. Trimming removed 3 bases from V and 0 bases from J, with 9 bases in between. Germline CDR1 and CDR2: WNHNN and SYGVQD (reference sequence). The CDR3 sequence is CASSETRDSNQPQHF. DNA for the CDR3: TGCGCCAGCAGTGAAACCCGAGATAGCAATCAGCCCCAGCATTTT.

The chain recombines TRBV4-1 with TRBJ2-3; 11 bases map to TRBD2. Trimming cost V 3 bases and J 5 bases; bases outside gene matches: 10. CDR3 length equals 17 residues. Germline V gene sequence: CDR1 MGHRA, CDR2 YSYEKL. The DNA for the CDR3 is TGCGCCAGCAGCCACCTCCTACTAGCGGGAGTAGTAGATACGCAGTATTTT. It yields the protein CASSHLLLAGVVDTQYF.

This clone showed up just a few times. The gene calls are TRBV18 and TRBJ2-3, with a tentative D call TRBD2 (6 bases). Looked up from germline, CDR1 is KGHSH and CDR2 is LQKENI. CDR3 length: 16 residues. The V gene lost 5 bases and the J gene lost 5 bases, with 20 bases spanning the gap. CDR3 in DNA: TGTGCCAGCTCATACGCGGGGCAGACCTTGGGAGATACGCAGTATTTT. It translates to CASSYAGQTLGDTQYF. Filled out from reference TRBV18 and TRBJ2-3, the complete variable domain reads NAGVMQNPRHLVRRRGQEARLRCSPMKGHSHVYWYRQLPEEGLKFMVYLQKENIIDESGMPKERFSAEFPKEGPSILRIQQVVRGDSAAYFCASSYAGQTLGDTQYFGPGTRLTVL.

The chain carries TRBV18 and TRBJ1-1, with 8 bases fitting TRBD1. Germline V gene data show CDR1 as KGHSH and CDR2 as LQKENI. The CDR3 is made up of 18 amino acids. The V and J ends lost 3 bases and 1 base, in that order; junction bases with no gene match: 13. CDR3: CASSPTRGGGQGNTEAFF. In nucleotides, the CDR3 is TGTGCCAGCTCACCCACTCGAGGAGGAGGACAGGGGAACACTGAAGCTTTCTTT.

The V call is TRBV5-4, the J call TRBJ1-5; D might be TRBD1 (6 bases). V dropped 0 bases and J dropped 0 bases, with 7 bases sitting between them. Germline CDR1 is SGHNT and CDR2 is YYREEE (reference sequence). This CDR3 region has 15 residues. The CDR3 sequence: CASSLDRASNQPQHF. The CDR3 DNA follows: TGTGCCAGCAGCTTGGACAGGGCTAGCAATCAGCCCCAGCATTTT.

CDR3 sequence (DNA): TGTGCCAGCAGCTTAGTCGGGGGCGCGGGGCTGAACACTGAAGCTTTCTTT. Residues: CASSLVGGAGLNTEAFF. The chain joins TRBV7-8 to TRBJ1-1, with a tentative D call TRBD1 (6 bases). Trimming took 1 base from V and 0 from J, leaving 15 bases between them. This CDR3 has 17 amino acids. Germline-derived CDR1 and CDR2 are SGHVS and FQNEAQ.

Only a few counts were recorded for this clone. The V call is TRBV5-8, the J call TRBJ1-5, with D perhaps TRBD1 (5 bases). Germline CDR1 is SGHTS and CDR2 is YDEGEE. This CDR3 comprises 14 residues. Between the trimmed V and J ends, which lost 5 bases and 3 bases, there was a span of 12 bases. The CDR3 loop is CASRPQGVNQPQHF. CDR3 sequence (DNA): TGTGCCAGCAGACCCCAGGGTGTCAATCAGCCCCAGCATTTT.

This chain joins TRBV28 and TRBJ2-1, with 9 bases fitting TRBD1. The CDR3 covers 16 residues. Germline CDR1 MDHEN, CDR2 SYDVKM. With V trimmed by 4 bases and J by 7 bases, 11 bases remained unmatched. CDR3 in DNA: TGTGCCAGCAGTTCGCCCCGACAGGGGGGGGATAATGAGCAGTTCTTC. This encodes CASSSPRQGGDNEQFF.

The rearrangement joins TRBV7-9 to TRBJ2-3; D call uncertain. From germline, CDR1 is SEHNR and CDR2 FQNEAQ (reference sequence). The CDR3 runs to 11 residues. The germline V and J ends were trimmed by 7 bases and 2 bases, with 4 bases remaining between them. The CDR3 sequence is CASNPTDTQYF. Written as DNA, the CDR3 is TGTGCCAGCAATCCCACAGATACGCAGTATTTT.